This T cell receptor (beta chain) was identified during a study of cytomegalovirus exposure and HLA in healthy donors (TCRdb year 2017). Context from the whole study: In an earlier analysis of some 550 of the donors, around 290 Gb of sequence data and some 100 million unique TCR beta sequences from about 190 million T cells were reported. An early release covering roughly 640 HLA-typed donors comprised 250 to 350 gigabases of sequencing data and tens of millions of unique TCR sequences. Among the roughly 400 genotyped donors, 75% to 90% belonged to the genetic ancestry cluster associated with self-reported Caucasian donors. The aim of the study was to test whether cataloging public T cell receptors could identify signatures of past pathogen exposure. The study profiled the T cell repertoires of hundreds of subjects by immunosequencing and related them to cytomegalovirus serostatus. Besides the first cohort of roughly 640 subjects, a separate validation cohort made up of 120 different subjects was used. To predict cytomegalovirus infection status, the study combined high-throughput TCR immunosequencing, statistical association of individual TCRs with disease status, and machine learning. A later analysis re-analyzed previously published TCR beta repertoires from 650 to 800 donors and added high-resolution HLA genotyping to study TCR occurrence patterns. Rather than using new phenotypic data, the later analysis identified candidate immune exposures from TCR beta sequences and from how often those sequences occurred across donors. An earlier analysis of some 600 of the donors applied high-throughput TCR beta sequencing to assess whether each TCR beta V gene segment acted as functional or pseudogenic. Donor age, sex, ethnicity and CMV serostatus were compiled together with the repertoire data. In a later genetic analysis, genome-wide SNP genotypes for about 55% of the roughly 700 donors were used, and that subset was treated as a discovery cohort. Every discovery cohort repertoire had been produced on one sequencing platform. Both class I and class II loci were covered by HLA typing, at four-digit resolution. Typing coverage differed by locus: A, B, C, DRB1 and DQB1 were typed in roughly 620-630 donors, DQA1 in about 550, DPA1 in some 570, and DPB1 in 450 to 490. Several DR-DQ haplotypes were handled as single units for association and clustering because linkage in the cohort was strong. Across approximately 400 genotyped donors of the cohort, an average of approximately 200,000 unique TCR beta nucleotide sequences per donor were sequenced, and approximately 17% of those sequences were non-productive.

Libraries were built with the immunoSEQ multiplex PCR assay. For the multiplex PCR, a mixture combining 60 forward primers for TCR Vbeta segments and 13 reverse primers for TCR Jbeta segments was used. A multiplex PCR assay on genomic DNA amplified the CDR3 region of rearranged TCR beta genes. The amplified TCR beta libraries were sequenced on the Illumina HiSeq System as 87-base-pair reads. In the source study's methods: In a later analysis, around 80 million unique TCR beta chains were counted across the approximately 620 repertoires, and around 10 million of these chains were shared by at least two donors. Raw reads were error-corrected and collapsed into unique sequences with a nearest-neighbor algorithm that merged closely related sequences to remove PCR and sequencing errors. To assign V, D and J gene segments, CDR3 sequences were aligned to IMGT reference sequences. For a sequence to be retained, a match of at least six nucleotides was required to both a V gene segment and a J gene segment. A rearrangement was called productive if the CDR3 had no stop codons and remained in frame with V and J, and every other rearrangement was called non-productive. CDR3 was defined according to IMGT convention as the region running from the second conserved V-encoded cysteine to the conserved J-encoded phenylalanine. The earlier analysis of 500 to 600 of the donors excluded sequences that lacked an unambiguous match to a single V gene segment. In an earlier analysis of approximately 560 of the donors, a V segment was called functional when productive rearrangements were above 56.7%, and segregating when the standard deviation between donors exceeded 5%. A statistical classification framework was developed to diagnose cytomegalovirus status using the catalog of TCR beta chain sequences. In a later analysis, V and J genes were assigned by comparing TCR nucleotide sequences against IMGT/GENE-DB human TR gene sequences. The TCRdist pipeline was used in a later analysis to assign CDR3 sequences and most-parsimonious VDJ recombination scenarios. A later analysis defined each TCR beta chain by its CDR3 amino acid sequence plus V-gene family, and excluded reads lacking a unique V-gene family. To address suspected cross-contamination and a sequencing artifact, a later analysis removed roughly 580 highly shared, low-generation-probability nucleotide sequences. In a later analysis, a clonal expansion index was calculated for each public chain from normalized within-repertoire ranks of inferred template counts. In a later analysis, generation probabilities were computed with a VDJ recombination model fitted to out-of-frame rearrangements, and the resulting probabilities were checked against IGoR. A later analysis scored TCR-TCR, TCR-HLA and TCR-CMV co-occurrence with hypergeometric tests, applying a repertoire-size bias correction to TCR pairs. A later analysis estimated false discovery rates by permuting HLA or CMV assignments 20 times. A later analysis grouped co-occurring TCRs with DBSCAN, adding TCRdist sequence similarity when clustering within HLA-allele-positive subsets. Co-occurrence clustering excluded repertoires with fewer than 30,000 or more than 120,000 public chains, plus five with anomalous nucleotide sharing. In TCRdb, the immuneACCESS table is reduced to in-frame sequences with V and J assigned. These tables do not hold every clone; where another copy was compared, an unresolved V gene accounts for under half, and the others remain unexplained. From that table come the V and J calls and clone size; the DNA was used to work out D and trimming. This sample holds roughly 100,000 clones; roughly three quarters were observed only once. The top ten clones comprise 0.7% to 0.85% of the sample.

General conclusions and limits of the study: A cluster of highly shared sequence variants was judged likely to be a technical artifact of the sequencing pipeline. While some public TCRs were present in many individuals, most TCR sequences turned up only very rarely across donors. Linkage disequilibrium might explain the correlated functional status among segregating V segments, but an unknown experimental factor could not be excluded. A further reported finding was that TCR beta sequences accurately predicted the HLA-A and HLA-B alleles for most subjects in the first cohort. Several of the top co-occurrence clusters appeared to be linked to parvovirus B19, influenza, CMV and Epstein-Barr virus, according to a later analysis. Strong co-occurrence of HLA alleles, especially DR and DQ, made assigning TCR associations to individual alleles difficult. Most CMV-associated TCR beta chains appeared to be HLA-restricted in a later analysis, and the HLA associations seemed to be driven largely by CMV exposure. This cohort had only TCR beta chains sequenced, and the lack of alpha or paired-chain data limited which features could be detected. Because HLA typing was missing for some donors at each locus, association tests included only the typed subset. An earlier analysis of approximately 600 of the donors showed that most TCR beta V segments appeared in productive rearrangements either about 87% or about 30% of the time, which broadly matched IMGT annotations. CMV serostatus was the only immune exposure information available for the cohort. At a false discovery rate of 0.05, a later analysis linked around 17,000 TCR beta sequences to specific HLA alleles. Because counts were too low, around 17 rarely observed V segments, including chromosome 9 orphons, were left out of the earlier analysis of approximately 500 of the donors. The authors suggested that the approach could potentially be generalized to other disease states and immunological phenotypes. The study listed 150 to 200 TCR beta chains as associated with cytomegalovirus. Three of the identified cytomegalovirus-associated TCR beta chains were confirmed in vitro to be specific for cytomegalovirus antigens. A later genetic analysis reported fewer N-insertions in productive TCRs among donors in an Asian-associated ancestry cluster than the roughly 670-donor mean. A later analysis found that TCR association rates varied across HLA loci, with DRB1 alleles showing the most associated TCRs and HLA-C alleles the fewest. An association between a missense DCLRE1C variant and V-gene and J-gene trimming of TCR beta chains was found in a later genetic analysis and replicated in an independent cohort. Compared with equally common non-associated chains, HLA-associated TCR beta chains in a later analysis were more clonally expanded and had lower generation probabilities. Roughly uniform sequencing depth across donors was assumed in presence/absence analyses, although this assumption may not hold. Because the 87-base-pair reads could not distinguish some IMGT-functional V segments, including TRBV6-2 and TRBV6-3, those segments were excluded. In both the original and validation cohorts, the classifier was reported to diagnose cytomegalovirus status with high specificity and sensitivity.

The cohort consisted of hundreds of healthy bone marrow donors. At the time of sampling, every cohort member was nominally healthy, though immune exposures that went unrecorded were likely present. The donor tested CMV seronegative, placing the donor among the roughly 400 seronegative members of the cohort. A peripheral blood sample was provided by each donor, and peripheral blood mononuclear cells were used for TCR beta sequencing. The Qiagen DNeasy Blood Extraction Kit was used to extract genomic DNA from the blood cell samples. CDR1 and CDR2, per the germline V gene, are MDHEN and SYDVKM. Trimming costs V 2 bases and J 2 bases, and their ends lie 7 bases apart. The CDR3 runs 13 residues from the cysteine to the phenylalanine. The DNA shown is the 39-base CDR3, in frame from base 1. As regards this clone: This clone's antigen is unknown. Per-base quality was not reported, and no clone a single base away is much larger than it. Other DNA sequences from this sample encode an identical CDR3 as well.

Input material: PBMCs. The clonotype was recovered from a woman in her fifties or sixties in good health and CMV-seronegative. This receptor chain uses TRBV28 and TRBJ2-7, with an unclear D gene assignment. CDR3 loop: CASSLDTPYEQYF. Read as DNA, the sequence is TGTGCCAGCAGTTTAGACACCCCCTACGAGCAGTACTTC.